A selection of T cell receptor beta chains follows, all from one sample in a study of somatic mutations in cytotoxic T cells in rheumatoid arthritis. Sequencing was performed with immunoSEQ multiplex PCR; in TCRdb, only in-frame clones are kept and a portion is missing. The sample contains 35,000 to 45,000 clones, about 80% of which appear only once. The sequenced material came from CD8+ T cells sorted from blood. Receptors originate from a man aged 40-50 years in good health. Each CDR3 is given with its conserved first and last residue. The D gene is left open where the match is weak. Expanded clones get a size class; other rows say once, few or many, or leave the size out.

J	size	V	D	CDR3	DNA
TRBJ1-1	NA	TRBV9	NA	CASSSAGLTEAFF	TGTGCCAGCAGCTCGGCTGGGCTCACTGAAGCTTTCTTT
TRBJ1-2	NA	TRBV2	NA	CASSVSEGNYGYTF	TGTGCCAGCAGTGTCTCAGAAGGAAACTATGGCTACACCTTC
TRBJ1-1	large	TRBV6-1	NA	CASSVEQTNTEAFF	TGTGCCAGCAGTGTGGAACAGACCAACACTGAAGCTTTCTTT
TRBJ2-7	NA	TRBV7-6	TRBD1	CASSLGQGFYEQYF	TGTGCCAGCAGCTTGGGACAGGGTTTCTACGAGCAGTACTTC
TRBJ2-7	NA	TRBV15	TRBD2	CATGTSVYEQYF	TGTGCCACCGGGACTAGCGTCTACGAGCAGTACTTC
TRBJ2-7	NA	TRBV2	TRBD2	CASSEAFPPREGSYEQYF	TGTGCCAGCAGTGAAGCGTTCCCCCCCCGGGAGGGGTCCTACGAGCAGTACTTC
TRBJ2-2	NA	TRBV28	NA	CASSPAPGLRPAGELFF	TGTGCCAGCAGTCCCGCCCCAGGTCTCCGTCCCGCCGGGGAGCTGTTTTTT
TRBJ2-7	NA	TRBV5-4	TRBD1	CASSWRGTGHYEQYF	TGTGCCAGCAGCTGGCGCGGGACAGGACACTACGAGCAGTACTTC
TRBJ2-3	NA	TRBV9	NA	CASSATPRAGHTDTQYF	TGTGCCAGCAGCGCCACCCCACGCGCGGGGCACACAGATACGCAGTATTTT
TRBJ2-5	NA	TRBV28	TRBD2	CASSLWTSGSGQYF	TGTGCCAGCAGTCTCTGGACTAGCGGGAGCGGTCAGTACTTC
TRBJ1-5	NA	TRBV7-9	NA	CASSLGNQPQHF	TGTGCCAGCAGCTTAGGGAATCAGCCCCAGCATTTT
TRBJ2-3	NA	TRBV5-5	NA	CASSLFQGPDTQYF	TGTGCCAGCAGCTTGTTTCAGGGCCCAGATACGCAGTATTTT
TRBJ1-1	NA	TRBV14	NA	CASRSSGAYTEAFF	TGTGCCAGCAGGTCTTCCGGGGCGTACACTGAAGCTTTCTTT
TRBJ2-7	NA	TRBV9	NA	CASSGPSSYEQYF	TGTGCCAGCAGTGGGCCGAGCTCCTACGAGCAGTACTTC
TRBJ2-2	NA	TRBV19	TRBD2	CASSAWTSGGGNTGELFF	TGTGCCAGTAGTGCCTGGACTAGCGGGGGTGGAAACACCGGGGAGCTGTTTTTT
TRBJ1-3	NA	TRBV7-6	NA	CASSEDSTGNTIYF	TGTGCCAGCAGCGAGGACAGTACTGGAAACACCATATATTTT
TRBJ1-2	NA	TRBV30	NA	CAWDRGTNYGYTF	TGTGCCTGGGACCGGGGGACCAACTATGGCTACACCTTC
TRBJ2-7	once	TRBV19	NA	CASSMEGTLSSYEQYF	TGTGCCAGTAGTATGGAAGGGACACTGAGCTCCTACGAGCAGTACTTC
TRBJ2-3	once	TRBV10-2	TRBD1	CASSESTGASWDTQYF	TGCGCCAGCAGTGAGTCTACAGGGGCATCCTGGGATACGCAGTATTTT
TRBJ2-1	NA	TRBV5-1	NA	CASSLSGAREQFF	TGCGCCAGCAGCTTGTCGGGGGCACGGGAGCAGTTCTTC
TRBJ2-7	NA	TRBV5-1	TRBD1	CASSFRDRGYEQYF	TGCGCCAGCAGCTTCCGGGACAGGGGCTACGAGCAGTACTTC